Presented here are 10 T cell receptor beta chains from one specimen sequenced in a study of CD4 T cells in relation to SARS-CoV-2 and coronaviruses. These TCRs are of unknown antigen specificity. TCRdb keeps only in-frame clones here, not all; method: immunoSEQ multiplex PCR. Of 15,000 to 20,000 clones detected, about 76% appear once; the ten largest clones hold over 25%. Unexposed donor CD4+ T cells date from about 2011-2018, before the COVID-19 pandemic. After about 10 days of culture, CD4+ T cells were isolated. Material for sequencing was CD4+ T cells from PBMCs, cultured in vitro. Receptors were obtained from a human donor in good health.

V is TRBV25-1 and J is TRBJ1-2, with D uncertain. CDR1 is MGHDK, CDR2 SYGVNS, per germline. This CDR3 spans 14 amino acids. Trimming pared 3 bases from V and 10 bases from J, leaving 18 bases between. The CDR3 loop reads CASSEIQMAGAYTF. The CDR3 DNA reads as TGTGCCAGCAGTGAGATACAGATGGCGGGAGCCTACACCTTC.

The sample holds one count of this clone. V usage is TRBV4-1 and J usage is TRBJ2-2; D not resolved. Germline loops: CDR1 MGHRA, CDR2 YSYEKL. This CDR3 comprises 15 residues. V lost 0 bases and J 2 bases, leaving 7 bases between the germline ends. The DNA of the CDR3 is TGCGCCAGCAGCCAAGATTCGGACAACACCGGGGAGCTGTTTTTT. Translating gives CASSQDSDNTGELFF.

This clone was recorded only once. The gene calls are TRBV18 and TRBJ1-1; D unresolved. The CDR3 is made up of 13 amino acids. The V gene's germline CDR1 is KGHSH and CDR2 LQKENI. The ends were cut back, 2 bases at V and 1 base at J, with 5 bases in the middle. Written as DNA, the CDR3 is TGTGCCAGCTCACCAAACCGGAACACTGAAGCTTTCTTT. Encoded protein: CASSPNRNTEAFF. Filled out from reference TRBV18 and TRBJ1-1, the complete variable domain reads NAGVMQNPRHLVRRRGQEARLRCSPMKGHSHVYWYRQLPEEGLKFMVYLQKENIIDESGMPKERFSAEFPKEGPSILRIQQVVRGDSAAYFCASSPNRNTEAFFGQGTRLTVV.

This clone was picked up a small number of times. The rearrangement joins TRBV11-2 to TRBJ1-1; D remains unclear. The CDR3 is 14 amino acids. CDR1 and CDR2 (germline): SGHAT, FQNNGV. V was trimmed by 5 bases and J by 1 base, leaving 11 bases between them. CDR3: CASSPVQKNTEAFF. CDR3 in DNA: TGTGCCAGCAGCCCAGTACAAAAGAACACTGAAGCTTTCTTT. Drawing the rest from reference TRBV11-2 and TRBJ1-1, the complete variable domain is EAGVAQSPRYKIIEKRQSVAFWCNPISGHATLYWYQQILGQGPKLLIQFQNNGVVDDSQLPKDRFSAERLKGVDSTLKIQPAKLEDSAVYLCASSPVQKNTEAFFGQGTRLTVV.

The chain links TRBV5-4 to TRBJ1-2, with D possibly TRBD1 on 5 matching bases. Germline CDR1 and CDR2: SGHNT and YYREEE (reference sequence). The CDR3 contains 12 residues. V lost 2 bases, J lost 13 bases, and 15 bases lay in between. The CDR3 DNA sequence: TGTGCCAGCAGCTTAGAGTTGGGGGAGGGCACCTTC. The encoded protein is CASSLELGEGTF.

The chain links TRBV30 to TRBJ2-2; D remains unclear. Germline V gene data show CDR1 as GTSNPN and CDR2 as SVGIG (reference sequence). This CDR3 is built from 12 residues. V was clipped by 2 bases and J by 2 bases, with 3 bases between them. The CDR3 sequence is CAWSYNTGELFF. In DNA form, the CDR3 reads TGTGCCTGGAGTTACAACACCGGGGAGCTGTTTTTT.

This clone has only a few counts. The chain recombines TRBV4-1 with TRBJ2-7; 7 nucleotides agree with TRBD1. The CDR3 spans 14 residues. The germline gives CDR1 MGHRA, CDR2 YSYEKL. Trimming at V came to 5 bases and at J to 6 bases, leaving 10 bases not matched to a gene. This chain's CDR3 is CASSSLVTGSEQYF. The DNA of the CDR3 is TGCGCCAGCAGCAGCCTCGTGACAGGGTCCGAGCAGTACTTC.

The chain recombines TRBV7-9 with TRBJ1-4, with 9 bases that match TRBD1. Per germline, CDR1 SEHNR and CDR2 FQNEAQ (reference sequence). Trimming cost V 5 bases and J 8 bases; bases outside gene matches: 3. The CDR3 is 13 amino acids. The CDR3 sequence is CASSMTGGEKLFF. The CDR3 nucleotides read TGTGCCAGCAGCATGACAGGGGGGGAAAAACTGTTTTTT.

DNA of the CDR3: TGTGCCAGTAGTCCGCTGCAGGGCGGCATCACTGAAGCTTTCTTT. This codes for CASSPLQGGITEAFF. V is TRBV19 and J is TRBJ1-1; TRBD1 is a possible D gene (5 bases). The CDR3 contains 15 residues. From germline, CDR1 is LNHDA and CDR2 SQIVND (reference sequence). V shed 5 bases and J shed 4 bases, with 17 bases lying between them.

This clone was detected a few times. The chain combines TRBV4-1 with TRBJ2-2, with TRBD2 matching 13 bases. The V segment lost 4 bases and the J segment 6 bases; nucleotides outside the gene matches: 5. Germline V gives CDR1 MGHRA, CDR2 YSYEKL. This CDR3 spans 16 amino acids. In DNA form, the CDR3 reads TGCGCCAGCAGCCGCCCCACTAGCGGGAGGGCCGGGGAGCTGTTTTTT. It is translated as CASSRPTSGRAGELFF.